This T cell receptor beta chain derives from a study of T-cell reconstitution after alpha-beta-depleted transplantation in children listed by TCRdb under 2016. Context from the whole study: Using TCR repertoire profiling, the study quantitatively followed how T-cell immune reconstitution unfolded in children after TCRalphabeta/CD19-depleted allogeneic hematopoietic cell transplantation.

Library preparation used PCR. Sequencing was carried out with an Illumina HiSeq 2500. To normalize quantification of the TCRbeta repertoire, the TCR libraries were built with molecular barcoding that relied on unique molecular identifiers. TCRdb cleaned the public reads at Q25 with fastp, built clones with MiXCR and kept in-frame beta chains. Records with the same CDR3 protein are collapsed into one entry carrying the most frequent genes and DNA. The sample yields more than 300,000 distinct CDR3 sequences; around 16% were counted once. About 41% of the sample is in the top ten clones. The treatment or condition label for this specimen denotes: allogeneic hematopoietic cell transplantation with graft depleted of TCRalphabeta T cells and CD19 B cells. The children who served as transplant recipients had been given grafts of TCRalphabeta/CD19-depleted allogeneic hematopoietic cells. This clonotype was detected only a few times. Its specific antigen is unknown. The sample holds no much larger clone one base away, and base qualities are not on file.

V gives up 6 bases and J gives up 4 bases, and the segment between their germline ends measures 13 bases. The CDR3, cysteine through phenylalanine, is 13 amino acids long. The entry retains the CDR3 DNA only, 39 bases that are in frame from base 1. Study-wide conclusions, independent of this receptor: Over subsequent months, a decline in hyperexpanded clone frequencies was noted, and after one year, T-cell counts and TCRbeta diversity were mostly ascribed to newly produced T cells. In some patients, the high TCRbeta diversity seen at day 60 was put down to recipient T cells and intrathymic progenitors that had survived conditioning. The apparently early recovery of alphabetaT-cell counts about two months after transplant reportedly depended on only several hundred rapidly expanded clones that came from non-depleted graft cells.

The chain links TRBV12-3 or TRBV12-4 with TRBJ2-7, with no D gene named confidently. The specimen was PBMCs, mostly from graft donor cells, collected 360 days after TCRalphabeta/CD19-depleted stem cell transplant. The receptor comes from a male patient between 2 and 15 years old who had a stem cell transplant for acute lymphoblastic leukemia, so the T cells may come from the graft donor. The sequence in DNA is TGTGCCAGCAGACCTGACACAACTTACGAGCAGTACTTC. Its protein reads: CASRPDTTYEQYF.